This T cell receptor beta chain appears in the sequencing data of a study of blood T cell repertoires in COVID-19. At the level of the study: Sites in the United States, Italy and Spain provided acute and convalescent COVID-19 samples. T cells, B-cell-depleted T cells, or PBMCs supplied cDNA or gDNA.

Authors' methods: Researchers report that nucleated cell counts were estimated from reference gene primer amplification. Method: immunoSEQ multiplex PCR; TCRdb's copy keeps in-frame clones and lacks some. V, J and clone size reflect that table, while D and trimming were determined from the DNA. The sample lists 200,000 to 250,000 clones; 86% were seen once. This clone was picked up a small number of times. Sequencing was done on a sample of peripheral blood. This TCR derives from an elderly man with acute or convalescent COVID-19.

The CDR3 loop is CASSLDGTGGTQPQHF. CDR3 nucleotide sequence: TGCGCCAGCAGCCTAGATGGGACAGGGGGGACTCAGCCCCAGCATTTT. The chain recombines TRBV4-1 with TRBJ1-5; 11 bases align to TRBD1. The V segment lost 4 bases and the J segment 6 bases; nucleotides outside the gene matches: 8. The length of the CDR3 is 16 residues. Germline V CDR1 and CDR2: MGHRA, YSYEKL.